This T cell receptor beta chain came from a study of T cell changes during pregnancy in multiple sclerosis. The table lists this clone with a count of one. This CDR3 region has 15 residues. The V and J ends lost 5 bases and 7 bases, in that order; junction bases with no gene match: 13. CDR1 and CDR2 (germline): MNHEY, SMNVEV (reference sequence). Assay used: immunoSEQ multiplex PCR; TCRdb lists only in-frame clones, some missing. The data show 79,000 or so clones, around 90% seen once. The source was CD4+ T cells from peripheral blood mononuclear cells, collected before pregnancy. The source is a female donor with multiple sclerosis, enrolled in a pregnancy study. The chain combines TRBV27 with TRBJ1-2, with 7 positions matching TRBD1. The DNA of the CDR3 is TGTGCCAGCAGTCCCCTCCGACAGGGCGAAAGTGGCTACACCTTC. Residues: CASSPLRQGESGYTF.